The sequence of this T cell receptor beta chain was determined in a study of blood T cells in healthy people across ages. This clonotype was observed a handful of times. The antigen remains unidentified. Combining a sample-barcoded 5' primer with a J-beta primer mix, a second PCR ran for roughly 7 to 12 cycles. Every sample gave at least 2.5 million paired-end reads containing CDR3. One entry per CDR3 protein, called by TCRdb with MiXCR from the 5' RACE reads. Of about 1.5 million distinct CDR3 sequences listed, under 55% are singletons. CDR3 length: 14 residues. Study-wide points: Both naive CD4+ cell counts and diversity were greater in long-lived donors than in aged donors. The study could not conclusively compare naive and antigen-experienced cells, given its unsorted PBMCs. Any changes in expanded clonotypes were possibly confounded, as donor CMV status remained unknown.

This TCR came from a woman between 18 and 29 years old in good health. The rearrangement links TRBV21-1 to TRBJ2-1; the table's TRBD2 call for D was not verified on the DNA. TRBV21-1 is classified as a pseudogene. The sample taken for sequencing was blood. The chain's CDR3 is CASSRLFKNNEQFF. CDR3 nucleotides: TGTGCCAGCAGCAGACTATTCAAGAACAATGAGCAGTTCTTC.